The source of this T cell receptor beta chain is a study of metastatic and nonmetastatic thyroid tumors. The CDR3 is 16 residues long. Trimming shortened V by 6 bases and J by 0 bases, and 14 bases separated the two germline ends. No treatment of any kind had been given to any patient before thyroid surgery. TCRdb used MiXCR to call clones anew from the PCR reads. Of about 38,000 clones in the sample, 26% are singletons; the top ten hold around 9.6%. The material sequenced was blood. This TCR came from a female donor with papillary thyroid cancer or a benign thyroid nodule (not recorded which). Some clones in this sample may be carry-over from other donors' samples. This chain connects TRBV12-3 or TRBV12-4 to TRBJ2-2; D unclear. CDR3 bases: TGTGCCAGCAGCCCCCGGCAGGCGGCGAACACCGGGGAGCTGTTTTTT. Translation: CASSPRQAANTGELFF.